This TCR beta chain was captured by sequencing in a study of radiotherapy plus CTLA-4 blockade in lung cancer. The CDR3 covers 15 residues. V dropped 2 bases and J dropped 4 bases, with 15 bases sitting between them. Germline CDR1 and CDR2: SGHRS and YFSETQ. Broader study findings: Early shifts in blood T cell clones, with interferon-beta, reportedly predicted response best.

As concerns this clone: The target antigen is unknown.

The repertoire was sequenced with immunoSEQ multiplex PCR; TCRdb's copy has only in-frame clones and lacks some. The sample lists roughly 120,000 clones; approximately 80% were seen once. This sequence joins TRBV5-1 and TRBJ1-2, with D tentatively TRBD1 (5 bases). The source material was peripheral blood, sampled from a patient treated with radiotherapy plus ipilimumab. This receptor was obtained from a human donor with non-small cell lung cancer who had a partial response to radiotherapy plus ipilimumab. Here the CDR3 reads CASSFRAEEIYGYTF. The CDR3 DNA follows: TGCGCCAGCAGCTTCAGGGCTGAGGAGATCTATGGCTACACCTTC.